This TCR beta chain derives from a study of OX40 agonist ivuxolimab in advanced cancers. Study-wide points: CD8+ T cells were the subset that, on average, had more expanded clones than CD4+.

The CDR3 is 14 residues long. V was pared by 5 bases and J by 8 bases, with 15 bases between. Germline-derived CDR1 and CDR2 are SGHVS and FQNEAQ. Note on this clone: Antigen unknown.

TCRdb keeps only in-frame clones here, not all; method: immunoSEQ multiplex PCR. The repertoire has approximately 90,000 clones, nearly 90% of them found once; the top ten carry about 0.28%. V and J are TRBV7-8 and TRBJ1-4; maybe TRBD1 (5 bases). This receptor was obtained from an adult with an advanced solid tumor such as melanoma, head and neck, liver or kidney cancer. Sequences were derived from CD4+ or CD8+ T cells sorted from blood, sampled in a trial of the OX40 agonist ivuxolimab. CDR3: CASSPGTEKEKLFF. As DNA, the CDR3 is TGTGCCAGCAGCCCCGGGACCGAGAAGGAAAAACTGTTTTTT.